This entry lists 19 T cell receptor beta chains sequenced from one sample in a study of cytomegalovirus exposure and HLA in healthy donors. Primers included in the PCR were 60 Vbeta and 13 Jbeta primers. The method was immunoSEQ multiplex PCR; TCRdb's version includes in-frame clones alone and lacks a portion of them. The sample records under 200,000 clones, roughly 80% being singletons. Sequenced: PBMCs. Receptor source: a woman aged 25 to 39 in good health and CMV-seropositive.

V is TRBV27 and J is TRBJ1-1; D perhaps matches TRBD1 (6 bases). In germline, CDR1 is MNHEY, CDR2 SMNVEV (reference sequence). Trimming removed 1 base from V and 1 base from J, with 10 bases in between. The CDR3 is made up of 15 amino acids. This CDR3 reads CASSLFTGTNTEAFF. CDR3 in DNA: TGTGCCAGCAGTTTATTTACAGGGACGAACACTGAAGCTTTCTTT.

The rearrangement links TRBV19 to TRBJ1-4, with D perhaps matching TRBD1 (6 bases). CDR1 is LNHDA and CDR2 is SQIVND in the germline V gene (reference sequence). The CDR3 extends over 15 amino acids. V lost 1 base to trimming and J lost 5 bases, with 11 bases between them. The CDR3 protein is CASSIGGHRNEKLFF. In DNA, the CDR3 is TGTGCCAGTAGTATAGGGGGACATCGCAATGAAAAACTGTTTTTT. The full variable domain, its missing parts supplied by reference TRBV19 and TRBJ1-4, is DGGITQSPKYLFRKEGQNVTLSCEQNLNHDAMYWYRQDPGQGLRLIYYSQIVNDFQKGDIAEGYSVSREKKESFPLTVTSAQKNPTAFYLCASSIGGHRNEKLFFGSGTQLSVL.

The CDR3 region has the DNA TGCGCCAGCAGCCTGAGAGAAGCCTACGAGCAGTACTTC. Translated, it gives CASSLREAYEQYF. The V and J genes are TRBV5-1 and TRBJ2-7; no definite D call. CDR1 is SGHRS, CDR2 YFSETQ, per germline. V lost 4 bases and J 2 bases, leaving 10 bases between the germline ends. CDR3 length equals 13 residues.

CDR3 bases: TGTGCCAGCAGCGTCGACAACGAAAACATTCAGTACTTC. This sequence encodes CASSVDNENIQYF. The chain employs TRBV9 and TRBJ2-4; D is unresolved. Germline CDR1 is SGDLS and CDR2 is YYNGEE. This CDR3 region has 13 residues. V dropped 2 bases and J dropped 5 bases, with 8 bases sitting between them.

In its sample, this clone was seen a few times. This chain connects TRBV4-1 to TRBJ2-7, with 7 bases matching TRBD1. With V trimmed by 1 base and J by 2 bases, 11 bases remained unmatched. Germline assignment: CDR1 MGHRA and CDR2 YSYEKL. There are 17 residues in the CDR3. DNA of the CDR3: TGCGCCAGCAGCCAAGTCCTCGACAGGGATCTCCCCTACGAGCAGTACTTC. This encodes CASSQVLDRDLPYEQYF.

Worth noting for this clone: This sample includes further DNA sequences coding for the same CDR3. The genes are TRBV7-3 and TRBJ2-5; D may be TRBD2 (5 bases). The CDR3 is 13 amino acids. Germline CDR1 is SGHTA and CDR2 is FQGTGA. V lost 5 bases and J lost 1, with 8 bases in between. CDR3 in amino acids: CASSRGSQETQYF. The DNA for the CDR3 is TGTGCCAGCAGCCGGGGTAGCCAAGAGACCCAGTACTTC.

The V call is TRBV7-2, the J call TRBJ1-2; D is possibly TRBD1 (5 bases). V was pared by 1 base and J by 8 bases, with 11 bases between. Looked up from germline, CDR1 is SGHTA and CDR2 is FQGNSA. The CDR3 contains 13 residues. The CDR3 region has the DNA TGTGCCAGCAGCTTAGGCCCTCGGGGGGGCTACACCTTC. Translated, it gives CASSLGPRGGYTF. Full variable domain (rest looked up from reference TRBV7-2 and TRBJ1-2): GAGVSQSPSNKVTEKGKDVELRCDPISGHTALYWYRQSLGQGLEFLIYFQGNSAPDKSGLPSDRFSAERTGGSVSTLTIQRTQQEDSAVYLCASSLGPRGGYTFGSGTRLTVV.

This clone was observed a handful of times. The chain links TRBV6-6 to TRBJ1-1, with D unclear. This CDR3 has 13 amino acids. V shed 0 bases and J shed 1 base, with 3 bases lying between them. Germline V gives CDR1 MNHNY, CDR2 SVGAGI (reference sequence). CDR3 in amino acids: CASSYSRNTEAFF. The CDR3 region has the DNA TGTGCCAGCAGTTACTCGCGGAACACTGAAGCTTTCTTT.

The CDR3: CASSPGLRGGYTF. CDR3 nucleotide sequence: TGTGCCAGCAGCCCAGGGCTCAGGGGTGGCTACACCTTC. The chain uses TRBV14 and TRBJ1-2; tentative D call: TRBD1 (6 bases). From germline, CDR1 is SGHDN and CDR2 FVKESK. Trimming removed 4 bases at V and 7 bases at J, with 13 bases between. This CDR3 contains 13 residues. The variable domain in full, with the rest retrieved from reference TRBV14 and TRBJ1-2, is EAGVTQFPSHSVIEKGQTVTLRCDPISGHDNLYWYRRVMGKEIKFLLHFVKESKQDESGMPNNRFLAERTGGTYSTLKVQPAELEDSGVYFCASSPGLRGGYTFGSGTRLTVV.

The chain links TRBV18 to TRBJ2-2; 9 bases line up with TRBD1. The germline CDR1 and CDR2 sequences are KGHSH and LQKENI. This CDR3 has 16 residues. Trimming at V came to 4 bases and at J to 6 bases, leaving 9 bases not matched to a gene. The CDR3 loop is CASSLGTGSLAGELFF. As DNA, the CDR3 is TGTGCCAGCTCACTAGGGACAGGGAGTCTTGCCGGGGAGCTGTTTTTT.

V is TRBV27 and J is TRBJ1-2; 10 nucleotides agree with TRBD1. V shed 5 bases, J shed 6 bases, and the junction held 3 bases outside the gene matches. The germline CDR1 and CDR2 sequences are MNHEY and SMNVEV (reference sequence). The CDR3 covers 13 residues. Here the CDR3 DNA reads TGTGCCAGCAGTAGGGGACAGGGGAATGGCTACACCTTC. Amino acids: CASSRGQGNGYTF.

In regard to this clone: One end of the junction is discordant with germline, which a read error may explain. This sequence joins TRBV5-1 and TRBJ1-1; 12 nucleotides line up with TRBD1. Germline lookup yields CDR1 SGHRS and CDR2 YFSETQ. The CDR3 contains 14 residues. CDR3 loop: CASSLGDRGREVFF. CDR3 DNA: TGCGCCAGCAGCTTGGGGGACAGGGGGCGGGAAGTTTTCTTT.

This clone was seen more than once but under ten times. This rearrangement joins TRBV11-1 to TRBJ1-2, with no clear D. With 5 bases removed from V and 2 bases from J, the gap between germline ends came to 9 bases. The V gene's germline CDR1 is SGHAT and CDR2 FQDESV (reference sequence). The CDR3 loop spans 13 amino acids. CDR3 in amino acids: CASSPDLNYGYTF. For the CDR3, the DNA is TGTGCCAGCAGCCCTGATCTAAACTATGGCTACACCTTC. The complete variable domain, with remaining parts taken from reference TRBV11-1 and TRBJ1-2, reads EAEVAQSPRYKITEKSQAVAFWCDPISGHATLYWYRQILGQGPELLVQFQDESVVDDSQLPKDRFSAERLKGVDSTLKIQPAELGDSAMYLCASSPDLNYGYTFGSGTRLTVV.

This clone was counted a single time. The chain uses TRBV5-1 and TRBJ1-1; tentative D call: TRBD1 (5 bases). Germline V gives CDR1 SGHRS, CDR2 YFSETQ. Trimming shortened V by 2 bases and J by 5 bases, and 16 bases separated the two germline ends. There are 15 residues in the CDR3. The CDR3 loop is CASSLTGVGGTEAFF. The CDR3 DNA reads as TGCGCCAGCAGCTTAACGGGGGTAGGTGGAACTGAAGCTTTCTTT. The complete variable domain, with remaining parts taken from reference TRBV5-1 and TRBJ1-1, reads KAGVTQTPRYLIKTRGQQVTLSCSPISGHRSVSWYQQTPGQGLQFLFEYFSETQRNKGNFPGRFSGRQFSNSRSEMNVSTLELGDSALYLCASSLTGVGGTEAFFGQGTRLTVV.

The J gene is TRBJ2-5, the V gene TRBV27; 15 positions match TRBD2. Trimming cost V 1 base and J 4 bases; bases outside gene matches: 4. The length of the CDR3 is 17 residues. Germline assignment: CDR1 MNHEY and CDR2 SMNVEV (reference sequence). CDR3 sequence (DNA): TGTGCCAGCAGTTTATTTGGACTAGCGGGGGGGCGAGAGACCCAGTACTTC. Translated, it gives CASSLFGLAGGRETQYF.

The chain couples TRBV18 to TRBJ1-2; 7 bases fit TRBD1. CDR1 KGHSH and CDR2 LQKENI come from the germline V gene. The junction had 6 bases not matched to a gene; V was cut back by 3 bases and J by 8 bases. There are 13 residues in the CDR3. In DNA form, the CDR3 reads TGTGCCAGCTCACCCGACAGGGCAAAAGGCTACACCTTC. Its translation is CASSPDRAKGYTF.

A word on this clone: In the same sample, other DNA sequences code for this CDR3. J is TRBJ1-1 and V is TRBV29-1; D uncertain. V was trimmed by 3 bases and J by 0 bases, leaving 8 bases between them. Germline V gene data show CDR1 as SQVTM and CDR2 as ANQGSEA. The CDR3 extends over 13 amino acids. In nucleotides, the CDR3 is TGCAGCGTTGAGGGCCGGATGAACACTGAAGCTTTCTTT. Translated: CSVEGRMNTEAFF.

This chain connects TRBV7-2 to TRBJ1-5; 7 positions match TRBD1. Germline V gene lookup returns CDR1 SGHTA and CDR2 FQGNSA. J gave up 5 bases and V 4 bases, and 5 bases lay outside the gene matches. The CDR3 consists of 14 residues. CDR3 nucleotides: TGTGCCAGCAGCTCCCGGACAGGCCATCAGCCCCAGCATTTT. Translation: CASSSRTGHQPQHF.

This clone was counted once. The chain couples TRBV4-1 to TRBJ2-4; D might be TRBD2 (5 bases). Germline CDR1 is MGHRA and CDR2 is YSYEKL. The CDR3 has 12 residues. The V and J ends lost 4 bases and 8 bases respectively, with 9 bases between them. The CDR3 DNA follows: TGCGCCAGCAGCCCTGGAGGTGACATTCAGTACTTC. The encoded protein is CASSPGGDIQYF.